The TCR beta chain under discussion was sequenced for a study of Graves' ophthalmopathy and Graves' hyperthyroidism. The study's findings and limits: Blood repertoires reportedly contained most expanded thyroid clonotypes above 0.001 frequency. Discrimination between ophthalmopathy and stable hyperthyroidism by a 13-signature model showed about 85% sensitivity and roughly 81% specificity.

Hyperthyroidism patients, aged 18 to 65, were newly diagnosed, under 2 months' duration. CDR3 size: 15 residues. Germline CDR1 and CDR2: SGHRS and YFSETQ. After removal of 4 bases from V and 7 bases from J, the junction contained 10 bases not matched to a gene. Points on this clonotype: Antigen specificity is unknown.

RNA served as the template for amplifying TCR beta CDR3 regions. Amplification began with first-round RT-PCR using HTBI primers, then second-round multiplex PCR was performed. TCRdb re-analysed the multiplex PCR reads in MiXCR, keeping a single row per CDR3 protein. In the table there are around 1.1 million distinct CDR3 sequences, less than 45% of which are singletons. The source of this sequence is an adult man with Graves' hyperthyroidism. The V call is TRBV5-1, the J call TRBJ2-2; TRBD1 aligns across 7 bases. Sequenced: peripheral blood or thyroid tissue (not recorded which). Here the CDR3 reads CASSPTGTVSGELFF. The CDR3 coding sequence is TGCGCCAGCAGCCCAACCGGGACAGTAAGCGGGGAGCTGTTTTTT.